Below, 4 T cell receptor beta chains from the same sample are listed, as sequenced in a study of blood T cell repertoires in COVID-19. Produced via immunoSEQ multiplex PCR; TCRdb's table is partial and in-frame only. The sample comprises around 200,000 clones, 75% to 90% of which are singletons, and around 0.77% rests with the top ten. The sample consisted of PBMCs or T cells enriched from blood (not recorded which). The source of these receptors is a woman aged 18 to 35 who had recovered from COVID-19.

The gene calls are TRBV7-2 and TRBJ1-2; D gene unclear. CDR1 is SGHTA and CDR2 is FQGNSA in the germline V gene. V was trimmed by 2 bases and J by 7 bases, leaving 11 bases between them. There are 13 residues in the CDR3. The CDR3 reads CASSLYLESGYTF. The CDR3 nucleotides read TGTGCCAGCAGCTTATACTTGGAGTCTGGCTACACCTTC.

The chain links TRBV27 to TRBJ2-7; the D is unclear. Looked up from germline, CDR1 is MNHEY and CDR2 is SMNVEV (reference sequence). Trimming shortened V by 5 bases and J by 5 bases, and 10 bases separated the two germline ends. The CDR3 sequence is 12 residues long. CDR3 loop: CASSPRYNEQYF. The CDR3 coding sequence is TGTGCCAGCAGTCCCCGTTATAACGAGCAGTACTTC.

This clone was recorded a few times. The chain links TRBV14 to TRBJ2-7, with TRBD1 matching 9 bases. Germline lookup yields CDR1 SGHDN and CDR2 FVKESK. CDR3 length: 13 residues. The V segment lost 1 base and the J segment 7 bases; nucleotides outside the gene matches: 2. The CDR3 coding sequence is TGTGCCAGCAGCCAAGCCGACAGGGGGGAGCAGTACTTC. Translated, it gives CASSQADRGEQYF.

The chain employs TRBV24-1 and TRBJ2-5; a weak D match, TRBD2 (6 bases). Germline-derived CDR1 and CDR2 are KGHDR and SFDVKD. Trimming left V 4 bases short and J 2 bases short, with 22 bases between. The CDR3 is made up of 18 amino acids. This CDR3 reads CATSELGVVGAGQETQYF. The CDR3 DNA is TGTGCCACCAGTGAGCTTGGGGTTGTCGGGGCGGGACAAGAGACCCAGTACTTC.